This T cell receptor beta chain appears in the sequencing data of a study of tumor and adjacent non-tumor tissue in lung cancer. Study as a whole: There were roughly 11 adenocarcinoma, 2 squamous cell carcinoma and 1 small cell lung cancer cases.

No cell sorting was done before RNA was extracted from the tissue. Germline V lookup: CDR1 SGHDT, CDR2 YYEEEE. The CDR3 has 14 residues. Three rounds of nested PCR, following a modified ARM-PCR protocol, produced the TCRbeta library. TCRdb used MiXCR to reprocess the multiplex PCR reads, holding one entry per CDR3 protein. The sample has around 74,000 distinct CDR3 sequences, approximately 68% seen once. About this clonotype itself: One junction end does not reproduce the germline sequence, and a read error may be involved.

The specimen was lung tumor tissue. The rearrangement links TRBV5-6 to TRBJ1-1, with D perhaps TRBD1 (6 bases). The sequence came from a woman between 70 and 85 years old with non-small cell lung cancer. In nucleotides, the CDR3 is TGTGCCAGCAACTTGGGGGGCCTAGACATTGAAGCTTTCTTT. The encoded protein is CASNLGGLDIEAFF.